This paragraph covers one TCR beta chain sequence. Its antigen is not identified. Germline loops: CDR1 SGHAT, CDR2 FQNNGV. With V trimmed by 4 bases and J by 6 bases, 11 bases remained unmatched. The CDR3 totals 16 residues. The data derive from a study of T cells in Graves' hyperthyroidism and ophthalmopathy. Newly diagnosed hyperthyroidism, duration under 2 months, in patients aged 18 to 65. Any patient presenting with uncontrolled infection, other autoimmune disease, pregnancy or lactation was left out. Study-wide findings and caveats: Also found in blood were most expanded thyroid clonotypes above 0.001.

Researchers amplified the TCR beta CDR3 regions from RNA transcripts. HTBI primers drove first-round RT-PCR of the TCR CDR3. Using its own MiXCR run on the multiplex PCR reads, TCRdb lists one record per CDR3 protein. The table shows about 350,000 distinct CDR3 sequences, with roughly 14% occurring only once. This clonotype was obtained from a woman aged 25 to 39 with Graves' hyperthyroidism. The chain joins TRBV11-2 to TRBJ2-1, with TRBD2 identical over 8 bases. The sequenced sample consisted of blood. The CDR3 DNA reads as TGTGCCAGCAGCTACAAACTAGCGGCCCCGTTCAATGAGCAGTTCTTC. Translated: CASSYKLAAPFNEQFF.